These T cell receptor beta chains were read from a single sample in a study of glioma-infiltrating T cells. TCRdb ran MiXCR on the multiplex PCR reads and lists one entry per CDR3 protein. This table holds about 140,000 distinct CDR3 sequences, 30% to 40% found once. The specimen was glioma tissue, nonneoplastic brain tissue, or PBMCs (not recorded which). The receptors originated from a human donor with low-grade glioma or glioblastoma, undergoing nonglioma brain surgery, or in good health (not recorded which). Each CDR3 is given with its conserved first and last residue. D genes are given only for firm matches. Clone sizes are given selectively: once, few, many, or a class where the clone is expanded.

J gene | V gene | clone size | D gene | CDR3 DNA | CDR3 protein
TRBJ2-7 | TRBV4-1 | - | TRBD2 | TGCGCCAGCAGCCAGCTAGCGGGAGGACCCTACGAGCAGTACTTC | CASSQLAGGPYEQYF
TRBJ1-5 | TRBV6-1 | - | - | TGTGCCAGCAGCCGCGGGGGTAGCAATCAGCCCCAGCATTTT | CASSRGGSNQPQHF
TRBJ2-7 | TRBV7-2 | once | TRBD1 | TGTGCCAGCAGCACGGGACAGGGAACCTACAAGCAGTACTTC | CASSTGQGTYKQYF
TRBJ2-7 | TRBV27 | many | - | TGTGCCAGCAGTTTATCTTGGGCGGGATTGGGGGCCGAGCAGTACTTC | CASSLSWAGLGAEQYF
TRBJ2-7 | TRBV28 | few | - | TGTGCCAGCAGTTTTAGTAGCAGCTCCTACGAGCAGTACTTC | CASSFSSSSYEQYF
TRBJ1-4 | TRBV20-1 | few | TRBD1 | TGCAGTGCTAGCGGGGAGGGGGCTGAAAAACTGTTTTTT | CSASGEGAEKLFF
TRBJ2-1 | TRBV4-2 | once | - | TGTGCCAGCAGCCAAGAGAGAGGGCTTCACGGGTTCTTC | CASSQERGLHGFF
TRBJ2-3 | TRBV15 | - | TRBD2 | TGTGCCACCAGCAGAGATTTGGCGGGGGACCCAGATACGCAGTATTTT | CATSRDLAGDPDTQYF
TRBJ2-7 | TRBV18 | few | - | TGTGCCAGCTCACCATCGGGAAAATGGGACGAGCAGTACTTC | CASSPSGKWDEQYF
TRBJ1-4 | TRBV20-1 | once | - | TGCAGTGCTTTACAGGGAAGTAGGGAAAAACTGTTTTTT | CSALQGSREKLFF
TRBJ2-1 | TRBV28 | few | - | TGTGCCAGCAGTTTTGGGACGGACAATGAGCAGTTCTTC | CASSFGTDNEQFF
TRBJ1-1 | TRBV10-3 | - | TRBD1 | TGTGCCATCACCTCGACAGGGGCGGGCACTGAAGCTTTCTTT | CAITSTGAGTEAFF
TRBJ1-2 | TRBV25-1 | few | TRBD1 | TGTGCCAGCAGTGCCACAGGGGTAGCTAACTATGGCTACACCTTC | CASSATGVANYGYTF
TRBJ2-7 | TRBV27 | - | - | TGTGCCAGCAGTTTAGCCCAGAGCTCCTACGAGCAGTACTTC | CASSLAQSSYEQYF
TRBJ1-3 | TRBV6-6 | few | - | TGTGCCAGCAGTTACGGAGGACCTCGCTCTGGAAACACCATATATTTT | CASSYGGPRSGNTIYF
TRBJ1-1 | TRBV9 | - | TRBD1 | TGTGCCAGCAGCGTAGAGTCAGGGGGTACTGAAGCTTTCTTT | CASSVESGGTEAFF
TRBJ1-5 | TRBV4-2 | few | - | TGTGCCAGCAGCCAAGATGCGCATCAAAATCAGCCCCAGCATTTT | CASSQDAHQNQPQHF
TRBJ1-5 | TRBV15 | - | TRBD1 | TGTGCCAGCAGTCCCAGTGTGGGACAGGGGAATCAGCCCCAGCATTTT | CASSPSVGQGNQPQHF
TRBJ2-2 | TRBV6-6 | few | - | TGTGCCAGCAGTTACTCTTCGTATAGGGCGAACACCGGGGAGCTGTTTTTT | CASSYSSYRANTGELFF
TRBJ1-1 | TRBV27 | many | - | TGTGCCAGCGGATTAGGGGGTCTCAACACTGAAGCTTTCTTT | CASGLGGLNTEAFF